This TCR beta chain is drawn from a study of CD8+CD57+ T cells in acquired aplastic anemia. According to the study, genomic DNA was the template for TCR beta VDJ and CDR3 profiling. TCRdb processed the reads anew with MiXCR; each CDR3 protein has one entry. Altogether 150,000 to 200,000 distinct CDR3 sequences are present, 40% to 55% being singletons, with the ten largest covering 8% to 10%. CD8+CD57+ cell expansion, shown by flow cytometry, had occurred in the patients selected for sequencing. Germline CDR1 LGHNA, CDR2 YSLEER. This CDR3 region has 14 residues. Trimming removed 6 bases from V and 6 bases from J, with 16 bases in between.

The J gene is TRBJ2-3, the V gene TRBV4-3, with D unclear. This clonotype was sampled from a human donor with aplastic anemia. Material for sequencing was sorted CD4+, CD8+, or CD8+CD57+ T cells (not recorded which) from PBMCs. The CDR3 loop reads CASRSWTHGDTQYF. The CDR3 bases are TGCGCCAGCAGGTCGTGGACCCACGGGGATACGCAGTATTTT.